This TCR beta chain is from a study of T-cell memory formation after mild COVID-19. Study-level points and caveats: There was a balanced CD4/CD8 profile in clones contracting day 15 to 85, and later expanders leaned CD4+.

This clonotype appeared a few times. Its antigen remains unidentified. 5'RACE primed at constant segments yielded TCR alpha and TCR beta cDNA libraries bearing sample barcodes and UMIs. TCRdb re-called the 5' RACE reads through MiXCR, storing one row per CDR3 protein. The sample has some 320,000 distinct CDR3 sequences; roughly 15% are singletons. V shed 4 bases and J 0 bases; nucleotides not matched to a gene: 8. CDR1 is SGHDT and CDR2 is YYEEEE in the germline V gene. The CDR3 length is 16 residues. V is TRBV5-6 and J is TRBJ2-3; 7 bases are shared with TRBD1. The source material was PBMCs or a T cell subset sorted from them (not recorded which). The receptor was derived from a man aged 18 to 29 who had mild COVID-19 (a few samples of this study predate the infection). Cell type and time point are not known. This CDR3 is CASSQVDRYSTDTQYF. CDR3 DNA: TGTGCCAGCAGCCAAGTGGACAGGTATAGCACAGATACGCAGTATTTT.